Below are 19 T cell receptor beta chains sequenced from a single sample in a study of cytomegalovirus exposure and HLA in healthy donors. A multiplex PCR was run with 60 Vbeta primers and 13 Jbeta primers. Produced via immunoSEQ multiplex PCR; TCRdb's table is partial and in-frame only. The sample records nearly 300,000 clones, more than 80% being singletons. Sequenced: PBMCs. The receptors were gathered from a man aged 35 to 55 in good health and CMV-seropositive.

The chain employs TRBV7-8 and TRBJ2-5, with TRBD2 matching over 12 bases. Germline lookup yields CDR1 SGHVS and CDR2 FQNEAQ. V lost 5 bases to trimming and J lost 0 bases; unmatched junction nucleotides: 7. This CDR3 comprises 17 residues. The CDR3 reads CASSVLAGGPYQETQYF. The DNA of the CDR3 is TGTGCCAGCAGCGTCCTAGCGGGAGGGCCCTACCAAGAGACCCAGTACTTC.

The table lists this clone with a count of one. Here the CDR3 DNA reads TGTGCCATCTTAGGGGGGGCCGGCACTGAAGCTTTCTTT. It translates to CAILGGAGTEAFF. V usage is TRBV19 and J usage is TRBJ1-1; perhaps TRBD1 as D (6 bases). V was trimmed by 10 bases and J by 4 bases, leaving 16 bases between them. Looked up from germline, CDR1 is LNHDA and CDR2 is SQIVND (reference sequence). The length of the CDR3 is 13 residues.

V and J are TRBV9 and TRBJ2-3; 7 bases fit TRBD2. Germline CDR1 reads SGDLS; CDR2 reads YYNGEE. V was clipped by 1 base and J by 4 bases; unmatched bases: 15. This CDR3 contains 18 residues. The CDR3 loop reads CASSVQSGAPRGADTQYF. The CDR3 DNA is TGTGCCAGCAGCGTACAGAGCGGGGCCCCCCGGGGGGCAGATACGCAGTATTTT.

A remark on this clone: Germline is not matched at one junction end, which may reflect a read error. This chain uses TRBV7-7 with TRBJ2-1; 9 positions agree with TRBD1. The germline gives CDR1 SSHAT, CDR2 FNYEAQ (reference sequence). The CDR3 is 17 residues long. The CDR3 loop reads CASSFGTGLAGEVEQFF. The CDR3 DNA reads as TGTGCTAGCAGCTTCGGGACAGGGCTTGCGGGAGAAGTTGAGCAGTTCTTC.

J is TRBJ2-7 and V is TRBV5-4; 8 bases fit TRBD2. The CDR3 is 15 residues long. Germline CDR1 SGHNT, CDR2 YYREEE (reference sequence). Germline trimming cut 0 bases from V and 4 bases from J; bases unmatched to any gene: 6. This CDR3 is CASSLGITSGYEQYF. Here the CDR3 DNA reads TGTGCCAGCAGCTTGGGCATCACTAGCGGTTACGAGCAGTACTTC.

The CDR3 region is CASTSGQGTYNEQFF. The CDR3 region has the DNA TGTGCCAGCACCTCGGGACAGGGGACTTACAATGAGCAGTTCTTC. The chain joins TRBV2 to TRBJ2-1; 10 nucleotides align to TRBD1. The CDR3 has 15 amino acids. CDR1 SNHLY and CDR2 FYNNEI come from the germline V gene. Trimming removed 7 bases from V and 4 bases from J; junction bases left unmatched: 7.

This clone was recorded once. This chain joins TRBV6-6 and TRBJ2-5; D is ambiguous. The germline V and J ends were trimmed by 5 bases and 5 bases, with 9 bases remaining between them. Germline V gives CDR1 MNHNY, CDR2 SVGAGI (reference sequence). The CDR3 contains 12 residues. The CDR3 DNA reads TGTGCCAGCAGTCAACGGCGGGAGACCCAGTACTTC. Translating gives CASSQRRETQYF.

The chain combines TRBV5-6 with TRBJ1-5; 10 bases map to TRBD1. The CDR3 extends over 19 amino acids. V trimming: 3 bases; J trimming: 2 bases; junction bases outside the gene matches: 14. Germline lookup yields CDR1 SGHDT and CDR2 YYEEEE. CDR3 sequence (DNA): TGTGCCAGCAGCTGGACCTGGGACAGGGGCGATGGGGGCAATCAGCCCCAGCATTTT. Translation: CASSWTWDRGDGGNQPQHF.

This chain joins TRBV7-2 and TRBJ2-5, with TRBD1 matching 9 bases. The CDR3 sequence is 16 residues long. Unmatched junction bases numbered 9, after V lost 1 base and J lost 6 bases. Germline V gene lookup returns CDR1 SGHTA and CDR2 FQGNSA. The DNA of the CDR3 is TGTGCCAGCAGCTTAGGGGGGACAGGGCGTGAGAAGACCCAGTACTTC. Its translation is CASSLGGTGREKTQYF.

The rearrangement uses TRBV7-5 and TRBJ2-7; the listed D gene, TRBD1, was not tested against the DNA. TRBV7-5 is described as a pseudogene. This CDR3 spans 15 amino acids. CDR3 DNA: TGTGCCAGAAGCTTTCAGGGGGCAAAATTCTACGAGCAGTACTTC. This sequence encodes CARSFQGAKFYEQYF.

This clone appeared a few times. This chain connects TRBV19 to TRBJ1-2; D is possibly TRBD1 (5 bases). Germline CDR1 is LNHDA and CDR2 is SQIVND (reference sequence). This CDR3 contains 12 residues. The V end was cut by 8 bases, the J end by 8 bases, with 15 bases between. CDR3 sequence reads: CASGEGVRGYTF. CDR3 nucleotides: TGTGCCAGTGGGGAAGGGGTTCGGGGCTACACCTTC. The full variable domain, rest sourced from reference TRBV19 and TRBJ1-2, is DGGITQSPKYLFRKEGQNVTLSCEQNLNHDAMYWYRQDPGQGLRLIYYSQIVNDFQKGDIAEGYSVSREKKESFPLTVTSAQKNPTAFYLCASGEGVRGYTFGSGTRLTVV.

The chain carries TRBV7-9 and TRBJ2-7; no definite D call. This CDR3 region has 13 residues. V lost 8 bases to trimming and J lost 3 bases, with 14 bases between them. Germline V gene sequence: CDR1 SEHNR, CDR2 FQNEAQ (reference sequence). The chain's CDR3 is CASSPPGFYEQYF. As DNA, the CDR3 is TGTGCCAGCTCCCCTCCAGGATTCTACGAGCAGTACTTC.

The chain is built from TRBV10-3 and TRBJ1-4; 10 nucleotides align to TRBD1. This CDR3 spans 16 amino acids. The trim removed 4 bases at V and 2 bases at J, leaving 4 bases unmatched. Germline V CDR1 and CDR2: ENHRY, SYGVKD. The CDR3 DNA reads TGTGCCATCAGTGGGGACAGGGGAGGCACTAATGAAAAACTGTTTTTT. Its translation: CAISGDRGGTNEKLFF.

The chain recombines TRBV20-1 with TRBJ1-2, with 7 bases lining up with TRBD1. The CDR3 totals 10 residues. The germline gives CDR1 DFQATT, CDR2 SNEGSKA (reference sequence). The V segment lost 4 bases and the J segment 8 bases; nucleotides outside the gene matches: 1. The chain's CDR3 is CSANRGGYTF. As DNA, the CDR3 is TGCAGTGCTAACAGGGGCGGCTACACCTTC.

J is TRBJ2-1 and V is TRBV28, with 7 bases lining up with TRBD2. Germline trimming cut 6 bases from V and 10 bases from J; bases unmatched to any gene: 3. CDR1 MDHEN and CDR2 SYDVKM come from the germline V gene. CDR3 length: 11 amino acids. As DNA, the CDR3 is TGTGCCAGCAGGACTAGCTGGGAGCAGTTCTTC. Translation: CASRTSWEQFF.

CDR3 amino acids: CASSDWPGSGTSGLHEQYF. CDR3 nucleotides: TGTGCCAGCAGTGACTGGCCAGGCTCCGGGACTAGCGGCCTCCACGAGCAGTACTTC. The V gene is TRBV2, the J gene TRBJ2-7; 11 bases agree with TRBD2. Per germline, CDR1 SNHLY and CDR2 FYNNEI. This CDR3 spans 19 amino acids. The V and J ends lost 3 bases and 5 bases, in that order; junction bases with no gene match: 18. Full variable domain (rest looked up from reference TRBV2 and TRBJ2-7): EPEVTQTPSHQVTQMGQEVILRCVPISNHLYFYWYRQILGQKVEFLVSFYNNEISEKSEIFDDQFSVERPDGSNFTLKIRSTKLEDSAMYFCASSDWPGSGTSGLHEQYFGPGTRLTVT.

This sequence joins TRBV5-1 and TRBJ2-1, with 7 nucleotides matching TRBD1. V lost 0 bases to trimming and J lost 0 bases; unmatched junction nucleotides: 3. Germline V CDR1 and CDR2: SGHRS, YFSETQ. The CDR3 length is 16 residues. The CDR3 region has the DNA TGCGCCAGCAGCTTGGGCCGACAGGGCTCCTACAATGAGCAGTTCTTC. Residues: CASSLGRQGSYNEQFF.

This clone was observed a few times. The gene calls are TRBV5-1 and TRBJ2-7, with a possible D match to TRBD1 (5 bases). The V end was cut by 4 bases, the J end by 1 base, with 12 bases between. The CDR3 contains 14 residues. Germline assignment: CDR1 SGHRS and CDR2 YFSETQ. The CDR3 region is CASSTRTQSYEQYF. CDR3 DNA sequence: TGCGCCAGCAGCACTCGGACACAATCCTACGAGCAGTACTTC. Supplemented by reference TRBV5-1 and TRBJ2-7, the full variable domain reads KAGVTQTPRYLIKTRGQQVTLSCSPISGHRSVSWYQQTPGQGLQFLFEYFSETQRNKGNFPGRFSGRQFSNSRSEMNVSTLELGDSALYLCASSTRTQSYEQYFGPGTRLTVT.

This clone was found once. This chain joins TRBV28 and TRBJ1-3, with 7 bases fitting TRBD1. The CDR3 spans 17 residues. Germline CDR1 reads MDHEN; CDR2 reads SYDVKM. With 6 bases clipped from V and 0 bases from J, the junction kept 11 bases outside the gene matches. The CDR3: CASRLPGTVSSGNTIYF. In DNA, the CDR3 is TGTGCCAGCAGGCTACCAGGGACAGTGAGCTCTGGAAACACCATATATTTT. Supplemented by reference TRBV28 and TRBJ1-3, the full variable domain reads DVKVTQSSRYLVKRTGEKVFLECVQDMDHENMFWYRQDPGLGLRLIYFSYDVKMKEKGDIPEGYSVSREKKERFSLILESASTNQTSMYLCASRLPGTVSSGNTIYFGEGSWLTVV.